In its sample, the clone carrying this T cell receptor beta chain ranks as large (0.1 to 1%). Antigen: not known. The record originates from a study of esophageal squamous cell carcinoma under preoperative chemotherapy. Background on the study: Samples included peripheral blood T cells as well as tumor-infiltrating lymphocytes. Study-wide results and limits: Tumor-infiltrating lymphocytes showed no significant post-chemotherapy TCR diversity increase, unlike peripheral T cells.

Germline loops: CDR1 SGHVS, CDR2 FQNEAQ. V dropped 5 bases and J dropped 6; count of bases not matched to a gene: 7. CDR3 length: 14 residues. TCRdb called the PCR reads again in MiXCR, with one record for every CDR3 protein. This table holds about 9,300 distinct CDR3 sequences, approximately 50% found once. Time point described: after preoperative PTX-NDP chemotherapy. Paclitaxel-nedaplatin chemotherapy was given to patients ahead of their surgery. Sample acquisition took place from a patient given preoperative chemotherapy. The V and J genes are TRBV7-8 and TRBJ1-5; 7 nucleotides align to TRBD1. The origin of this receptor is a human donor with esophageal squamous cell carcinoma. The donor label of this sample is uncertain. CDR3 nucleotides: TGTGCCAGCAGCCCGACAGGGTTCAGTCAGCCCCAGCATTTT. This gives the protein CASSPTGFSQPQHF.